This T cell receptor (beta chain) was observed in a study of T cell responses to AZD1222 COVID-19 vaccine. In this sample, this clone turned up once. CDR1 LGHNT and CDR2 FRNRAP come from the germline V gene. The V end was cut by 1 base, the J end by 6 bases, with 11 bases between. CDR3 length: 14 residues. TCRdb keeps only in-frame clones here, not all; method: immunoSEQ multiplex PCR. This sample has more than 95,000 clones, with about 89% found just once. V and J are TRBV12-5 and TRBJ2-3; D may match TRBD1 or TRBD2 (5 bases each). This receptor was taken from an adult in good health. Sequencing was performed on peripheral blood, taken on day 0 of AZD1222 vaccination. This CDR3 is CASGLGRVADTQYF. CDR3 nucleotides: TGTGCTAGTGGTTTGGGCAGGGTAGCGGATACGCAGTATTTT.